The T cell receptor (beta chain) under discussion was sequenced for a study of T cell responses to AZD1222 COVID-19 vaccine. Points from the study as a whole: Targeting of unmutated variant regions was reportedly seen in nearly half of spike-specific TCRs.

It was second doses at about 4 or about 12 weeks that were pooled. The method was immunoSEQ multiplex PCR; TCRdb's version includes in-frame clones alone and lacks a portion of them. There are some 150,000 clones in the sample; roughly 90% occur only once, and approximately 1.5% lies in the top ten. As for this clone: Its antigen is undetermined.

The TCR was taken from an adult who received the AZD1222 COVID-19 vaccine. The sample here was peripheral blood, taken 28 days after the second AZD1222 dose.

The CDR3 bases are TGTGCCAGCACCCCTAGCGGGAGCGGAAACATTCAGTACTTC. Protein sequence: CASTPSGSGNIQYF. The chain has TRBV6-5 and TRBJ2-4, with 10 bases that match TRBD2. Germline V gene data show CDR1 as MNHEY and CDR2 as SVGAGI. V trimming: 7 bases; J trimming: 6 bases; junction bases outside the gene matches: 6. The CDR3 is made up of 14 amino acids.